What follows are 9 T cell receptor beta chains derived from one specimen sequenced in a study of cytomegalovirus exposure and HLA in healthy donors. Here immunoSEQ multiplex PCR was the method, and the copy in TCRdb shows in-frame clones only, minus some. Seen here are fewer than 100,000 clones, roughly 94% observed once, and the top ten hold approximately 3.5%. Sequenced input: PBMCs. These receptors were collected from a woman in her late teens or twenties in good health and CMV-seropositive.

The chain carries TRBV5-1 and TRBJ2-2; D is ambiguous. The CDR3 sequence is 13 residues long. CDR1 SGHRS and CDR2 YFSETQ come from the germline V gene. V dropped 5 bases and J dropped 5 bases, with 10 bases sitting between them. CDR3 sequence reads: CASRLRGTGELFF. CDR3 in DNA: TGCGCCAGCAGACTTCGTGGTACCGGGGAGCTGTTTTTT.

The V call is TRBV6-5, the J call TRBJ2-5; tentative D call: TRBD1 (6 bases). V lost 4 bases to trimming and J lost 5 bases, with 17 bases between them. CDR3 length: 15 residues. Germline values: CDR1 MNHEY, CDR2 SVGAGI. The chain's CDR3 is CASSFRGRQSETQYF. CDR3 coding DNA: TGTGCCAGCAGTTTCAGGGGCAGACAAAGCGAGACCCAGTACTTC.

The chain has TRBV7-2 and TRBJ2-7, with 10 bases matching TRBD1. Trimming removed 5 bases from V and 2 bases from J; junction bases left unmatched: 9. Germline assignment: CDR1 SGHTA and CDR2 FQGNSA. This CDR3 is 16 amino acids long. CDR3 in DNA: TGTGCCAGCAGCCCAGGGTGGGGACAGGGGACCTACGAGCAGTACTTC. Its translation: CASSPGWGQGTYEQYF.

The V call is TRBV6-5, the J call TRBJ1-6; TRBD1 matches 9 bases. CDR1 is MNHEY and CDR2 is SVGAGI in the germline V gene. The V and J ends lost 5 bases and 6 bases, in that order; junction bases with no gene match: 5. The CDR3 has 15 amino acids. CDR3 sequence (DNA): TGTGCCAGCAGTAAGCCGGGACAGGGTAATTCACCCCTCCACTTT. This encodes CASSKPGQGNSPLHF.

V is TRBV30 and J is TRBJ2-7, with 9 bases lining up with TRBD1. The CDR3 totals 15 residues. V lost 2 bases and J lost 1; bases outside the gene matches: 6. Per the germline V gene, CDR1 is GTSNPN and CDR2 is SVGIG (reference sequence). CDR3 amino acids: CAWSPDRGLSYEQYF. CDR3 DNA sequence: TGTGCCTGGAGTCCGGACAGGGGCCTTTCCTACGAGCAGTACTTC.

Written as DNA, the CDR3 is TGCGCCAGCAGCTTGGCCGTTAATTCGAACACCGGGGAGCTGTTTTTT. It specifies CASSLAVNSNTGELFF. The chain is built from TRBV5-1 and TRBJ2-2; D unresolved. The V gene lost 0 bases and the J gene lost 0 bases, with 9 bases spanning the gap. The V gene's germline CDR1 is SGHRS and CDR2 YFSETQ. The CDR3 has 16 amino acids.

The rearrangement uses TRBV6-6 and TRBJ2-7; 10 bases line up with TRBD2. Germline V lookup: CDR1 MNHNY, CDR2 SVGAGI (reference sequence). CDR3 length equals 15 residues. With V trimmed by 4 bases and J by 6 bases, 9 bases remained unmatched. DNA for the CDR3: TGTGCCAGCAGTTCATCTAGCGGGAGTAGTCTCGAGCAGTACTTC. Protein sequence: CASSSSSGSSLEQYF.

V gene TRBV7-2 combines with J gene TRBJ2-3, with a tentative D call TRBD1 (6 bases). The V gene's germline CDR1 is SGHTA and CDR2 FQGNSA. V lost 0 bases, J lost 1 base, and 17 bases lay in between. This CDR3 is 18 amino acids long. The CDR3 sequence: CASSLASARGVGTDTQYF. In DNA form, the CDR3 reads TGTGCCAGCAGCTTAGCGAGTGCCAGGGGTGTGGGCACAGATACGCAGTATTTT. Looking up the rest from reference TRBV7-2 and TRBJ2-3 gives the full variable domain: GAGVSQSPSNKVTEKGKDVELRCDPISGHTALYWYRQSLGQGLEFLIYFQGNSAPDKSGLPSDRFSAERTGGSVSTLTIQRTQQEDSAVYLCASSLASARGVGTDTQYFGPGTRLTVL.

This clone was seen a single time. This CDR3 is CASSLGSLETQYF. CDR3 sequence (DNA): TGTGCCAGCAGCTTGGGTAGCTTGGAGACCCAGTACTTC. The chain combines TRBV5-6 with TRBJ2-5; unclear D gene. Germline CDR1 reads SGHDT; CDR2 reads YYEEEE. This CDR3 region has 13 residues. V was clipped by 0 bases and J by 5 bases, with 8 bases between them.